Sequencing of this T cell receptor (beta chain) was carried out in a study of T-cell memory formation after mild COVID-19. Study details: TCR clustering was largely donor specific.

V was cut by 1 base and J by 2 bases, with 8 bases left in between. The CDR3 totals 14 residues. CDR1 and CDR2 from the germline V gene are SGHKS and YYEKEE (reference sequence). TCRdb redid the calling of the 5' RACE reads with MiXCR, one entry per CDR3 protein. The sample contains about 260,000 distinct CDR3 sequences, approximately 8% of which appear only once. Study-wide results and limits: For second-wave clones that peaked at day 37, SARS-CoV-2 specificity went unverified. Of the contracting clones, CD4+ ones lay mainly in CM and EM, and CD8+ ones in EMRA. Pre-infection memory already had some responding clones, implying cross-reactive memory joined.

This clonotype was counted ten times or more. Its antigen is still unknown. This clonotype was sampled from a young man who had mild COVID-19 (a few samples of this study predate the infection). Cell type and time point are not known. The chain employs TRBV5-5 and TRBJ2-3, with no clear D. The material sequenced was PBMCs or a T cell subset sorted from them (not recorded which). The CDR3 sequence: CASSLRLLTDTQYF. The CDR3 DNA sequence: TGTGCCAGCAGCTTGCGTCTGCTCACAGATACGCAGTATTTT.